These 29 T cell receptor beta chains share one sample of origin, sequenced in a study of control samples from healthy donors and cancer patients. Libraries were prepared by immunoSEQ multiplex PCR; TCRdb keeps only in-frame clonotypes and omits some of them. The sample lists about 130,000 clones, less than 90% seen once, with around 2% in the top ten. Sequences were obtained from blood. These TCRs come from a man aged 18 to 35 in good health.

The gene calls are TRBV7-6 and TRBJ1-4; weak D call: TRBD1 (5 bases). Per germline, CDR1 SGHVS and CDR2 FNYEAQ. Trimming left V 5 bases short and J 8 bases short, with 18 bases between. This CDR3 is 15 amino acids long. The CDR3 bases are TGTGCCAGCAGCCCGAGCGGGGGAAGAGGGGAAAAACTGTTTTTT. Encoded protein: CASSPSGGRGEKLFF.

V and J are TRBV3-1 (or the pseudogene TRBV3-2) and TRBJ2-7, with D uncertain. Germline values: CDR1 LGHDT, CDR2 YNNKEL (reference sequence). Between the trimmed V and J ends, which lost 4 bases and 0 bases, there was a span of 7 bases. The CDR3 sequence is 13 residues long. CDR3 sequence (DNA): TGTGCCAGCAGCCTTGGGTCCTCCTACGAGCAGTACTTC. Translating it yields CASSLGSSYEQYF.

The genes are TRBV9 and TRBJ1-1; 12 nucleotides agree with TRBD1. V dropped 4 bases and J dropped 2; count of bases not matched to a gene: 12. Germline V gives CDR1 SGDLS, CDR2 YYNGEE. This CDR3 contains 18 residues. The CDR3 DNA sequence: TGTGCCAGCAGCTCGCCGCCGGGACAGGGGGCCTATAACACTGAAGCTTTCTTT. It is translated as CASSSPPGQGAYNTEAFF.

This chain uses TRBV10-2 with TRBJ1-5; D call uncertain. Per germline, CDR1 WSHSY and CDR2 SAAADI. V shed 2 bases and J shed 2 bases, with 10 bases lying between them. CDR3 length: 15 residues. The CDR3 region is CASSETVWGNQPQHF. The CDR3 DNA reads as TGCGCCAGCAGTGAGACAGTCTGGGGCAATCAGCCCCAGCATTTT.

The chain carries TRBV7-8 and TRBJ1-3, with D tentatively TRBD1 (5 bases). V lost 0 bases and J lost 0, with 9 bases in between. The CDR3 has 16 amino acids. Germline lookup yields CDR1 SGHVS and CDR2 FQNEAQ. CDR3 residues: CASSLAVGASGNTIYF. The CDR3 DNA reads as TGTGCCAGCAGCTTAGCGGTTGGGGCCTCTGGAAACACCATATATTTT.

The chain recombines TRBV15 with TRBJ1-5; 7 bases are shared with TRBD1. Germline CDR1 reads LNHNV; CDR2 reads YYDKDF (reference sequence). The CDR3 extends over 13 amino acids. With V trimmed by 5 bases and J by 6 bases, 4 bases remained unmatched. The CDR3 reads CATSGPGGQPQHF. The CDR3 coding sequence is TGTGCCACCAGCGGGCCAGGGGGTCAGCCCCAGCATTTT.

The chain links TRBV19 to TRBJ2-2; 10 bases fit TRBD2. Germline trimming cut 5 bases from V and 2 bases from J; bases unmatched to any gene: 5. CDR1 is LNHDA and CDR2 is SQIVND in the germline V gene (reference sequence). This CDR3 comprises 16 residues. The CDR3 protein is CASSAWTSGNTGELFF. In DNA, the CDR3 is TGTGCCAGTAGTGCCTGGACTAGCGGTAACACCGGGGAGCTGTTTTTT.

V usage is TRBV4-1 and J usage is TRBJ2-5; TRBD2 matches at 14 bases. The junction had 7 bases not matched to a gene; V was cut back by 5 bases and J by 5 bases. The CDR3 extends over 16 amino acids. CDR1 is MGHRA, CDR2 YSYEKL, per germline. The CDR3 spells CASSETSGRASETQYF. The DNA of the CDR3 is TGCGCCAGCAGCGAGACTAGCGGGAGGGCCAGTGAGACCCAGTACTTC.

The V call is TRBV14, the J call TRBJ2-1, with 10 bases aligning to TRBD2. The germline CDR1 and CDR2 sequences are SGHDN and FVKESK. The CDR3 has 17 residues. Trimming cost V 2 bases and J 8 bases; bases outside gene matches: 12. The CDR3 nucleotides are TGTGCCAGCAGCCAAAGGGGTCTTGGGCTAGCGGGAGATGAGCAGTTCTTC. Residues: CASSQRGLGLAGDEQFF.

The rearrangement uses TRBV27 and TRBJ2-7; tentative D call: TRBD1 (5 bases). This CDR3 is 14 amino acids long. The ends were cut back, 2 bases at V and 6 bases at J, with 14 bases in the middle. Germline V CDR1 and CDR2: MNHEY, SMNVEV (reference sequence). CDR3 in amino acids: CASSLAAGLSEQYF. CDR3 bases: TGTGCCAGCAGTTTAGCGGCAGGGCTTAGCGAGCAGTACTTC.

This clone appeared once. The chain uses TRBV3-1 (or the pseudogene TRBV3-2) and TRBJ2-5, with TRBD1 matching 10 bases. This CDR3 has 15 residues. The junction had 7 bases not matched to a gene; V was cut back by 4 bases and J by 5 bases. Per germline, CDR1 LGHDT and CDR2 YNNKEL (reference sequence). Here the CDR3 reads CASSRGDRGVETQYF. Written as DNA, the CDR3 is TGTGCCAGCAGCCGAGGGGACAGGGGCGTCGAGACCCAGTACTTC.

The gene calls are TRBV25-1 and TRBJ2-1; D is unresolved. V was clipped by 4 bases and J by 4 bases, with 2 bases between them. Germline V gives CDR1 MGHDK, CDR2 SYGVNS. This CDR3 spans 11 amino acids. CDR3 loop: CASSGYNEQFF. CDR3 nucleotides: TGTGCCAGCAGTGGATACAATGAGCAGTTCTTC.

J is TRBJ2-5 and V is TRBV7-9; TRBD1 might be the D (5 bases). CDR1 is SEHNR and CDR2 is FQNEAQ in the germline V gene (reference sequence). This CDR3 region has 12 residues. For the CDR3, the DNA is TGTGAGGGGCAGCCGTCTCAAAAGACCCAGTACTTC. Protein sequence: CEGQPSQKTQYF.

The V and J genes are TRBV28 and TRBJ2-7; D remains unclear. V was shortened by 5 bases and J by 4 bases, with 3 bases between the two germline ends. Germline CDR1 MDHEN, CDR2 SYDVKM. This CDR3 is built from 10 residues. CDR3 sequence: CASSRYEQYF. The CDR3 bases are TGTGCCAGCAGTCGATACGAGCAGTACTTC.

With respect to this clone: The junction departs from the called germline gene at one end, perhaps through a read error. The rearrangement uses TRBV6-2 or TRBV6-3 and TRBJ1-2, with TRBD1 as a possible D gene (5 bases). There are 12 residues in the CDR3. The germline gives CDR1 MNHEY, CDR2 SVGEGT. The CDR3 loop is CASSYINAGADF. In nucleotides, the CDR3 is TGTGCCAGCAGTTACATAAACGCCGGGGCCGACTTC.

The rearrangement uses TRBV10-3 and TRBJ2-1, with D unresolved. Trimming pared 0 bases from V and 6 bases from J, leaving 3 bases between. Germline V lookup: CDR1 ENHRY, CDR2 SYGVKD. The CDR3 runs to 12 residues. CDR3 amino acids: CAISESANEQFF. As DNA, the CDR3 is TGTGCCATCAGTGAGTCGGCCAATGAGCAGTTCTTC.

The chain employs TRBV6-1 and TRBJ1-2; no definite D call. The CDR3 covers 12 residues. V was cut by 1 base and J by 5 bases, with 5 bases left in between. Per germline, CDR1 MNHNS and CDR2 SASEGT. The CDR3 DNA is TGTGCCAGCAGTGAAGACAGATATGGCTACACCTTC. Its protein is CASSEDRYGYTF.

This sequence joins TRBV30 and TRBJ1-1; the D gene is possibly TRBD1 (5 bases). Between the trimmed V and J ends, which lost 0 bases and 5 bases, there was a span of 13 bases. There are 14 residues in the CDR3. CDR1 and CDR2 (germline): GTSNPN, SVGIG (reference sequence). CDR3 amino acids: CAWSVRARVTEAFF. DNA of the CDR3: TGTGCCTGGAGTGTAAGGGCCAGGGTTACTGAAGCTTTCTTT. Drawing the rest from reference TRBV30 and TRBJ1-1, the complete variable domain is SQTIHQWPATLVQPVGSPLSLECTVEGTSNPNLYWYRQAAGRGLQLLFYSVGIGQISSEVPQNLSASRPQDRQFILSSKKLLLSDSGFYLCAWSVRARVTEAFFGQGTRLTVV.

The gene calls are TRBV6-5 and TRBJ1-1; 7 bases are a match to TRBD1. The CDR3 consists of 14 residues. V lost 6 bases, J lost 6 bases, and 10 bases stayed unmatched. Germline V lookup: CDR1 MNHEY, CDR2 SVGAGI. The CDR3 loop reads CASRSRGPAAEAFF. The CDR3 region has the DNA TGTGCCAGCAGGTCGAGGGGGCCCGCGGCTGAAGCTTTCTTT.

This chain joins TRBV20-1 and TRBJ1-5; 7 positions agree with TRBD1. This CDR3 comprises 11 residues. CDR1 is DFQATT and CDR2 is SNEGSKA in the germline V gene (reference sequence). In DNA, the CDR3 is TGCAGCACAGGGGGCAATCAGCCCCAGCATTTT. Residues: CSTGGNQPQHF.

This sequence joins TRBV5-6 and TRBJ2-7, with no clear D. V lost 3 bases and J 0 bases, leaving 10 bases between the germline ends. From germline, CDR1 is SGHDT and CDR2 YYEEEE. CDR3 size: 14 residues. DNA of the CDR3: TGTGCCAGCAGCTATGGGTTTAGCTCCTACGAGCAGTACTTC. It codes for CASSYGFSSYEQYF.

The chain employs TRBV11-1 and TRBJ2-3; D call uncertain. The germline CDR1 and CDR2 sequences are SGHAT and FQDESV (reference sequence). V dropped 5 bases and J dropped 0 bases, with 15 bases sitting between them. CDR3 length: 16 residues. The CDR3 loop is CASSPRVRGSTDTQYF. The CDR3 DNA follows: TGTGCCAGCAGCCCCAGAGTAAGAGGTAGCACAGATACGCAGTATTTT.

This clone was counted many times. The rearrangement links TRBV16 to TRBJ2-7; D is perhaps TRBD1 (6 bases). There are 12 residues in the CDR3. V was clipped by 0 bases and J by 7 bases, with 7 bases between them. The V gene's germline CDR1 is KGHSY and CDR2 FQNENV. DNA of the CDR3: TGTGCCAGCAGCCAATCTAGGGGGGAGCAGTACTTC. The encoded protein is CASSQSRGEQYF.

The chain links TRBV9 to TRBJ1-3, with TRBD1 identical over 7 bases. The CDR3 sequence is 14 residues long. In germline, CDR1 is SGDLS, CDR2 YYNGEE. V trimming: 3 bases; J trimming: 2 bases; junction bases outside the gene matches: 2. Here the CDR3 reads CASSAGTAGNTIYF. The CDR3 DNA reads as TGTGCCAGCAGCGCCGGGACAGCTGGAAACACCATATATTTT. Using reference TRBV9 and TRBJ1-3 for the parts outside the CDR3, the full variable domain is DSGVTQTPKHLITATGQRVTLRCSPRSGDLSVYWYQQSLDQGLQFLIQYYNGEERAKGNILERFSAQQFPDLHSELNLSSLELGDSALYFCASSAGTAGNTIYFGEGSWLTVV.

This clone was counted a single time. V usage is TRBV9 and J usage is TRBJ1-1; TRBD1 might be the D (5 bases). Germline V gives CDR1 SGDLS, CDR2 YYNGEE. Trimming removed 2 bases from V and 11 bases from J, with 16 bases in between. This CDR3 is 13 amino acids long. This CDR3 is CASSVRPQGDAFF. In DNA form, the CDR3 reads TGTGCCAGCAGCGTCAGACCTCAGGGAGACGCTTTCTTT.

The J gene is TRBJ2-3, the V gene TRBV3-1 (or the pseudogene TRBV3-2); TRBD2 aligns across 10 bases. Germline CDR1 reads LGHDT; CDR2 reads YNNKEL (reference sequence). The CDR3 totals 18 residues. V was clipped by 4 bases and J by 9 bases; unmatched bases: 19. CDR3 region: CASSPSRGASGSGKTQYF. DNA for the CDR3: TGTGCCAGCAGCCCATCACGGGGGGCTAGCGGGAGTGGTAAAACGCAGTATTTT.

The chain joins TRBV18 to TRBJ2-5; D remains unclear. Germline loops: CDR1 KGHSH, CDR2 LQKENI. Deletions cut 0 bases from V and 5 bases from J, with 4 bases between. The CDR3 consists of 12 residues. CDR3 loop: CASSPPGETQYF. In DNA, the CDR3 is TGTGCCAGCTCACCACCGGGCGAGACCCAGTACTTC. Full variable domain (rest looked up from reference TRBV18 and TRBJ2-5): NAGVMQNPRHLVRRRGQEARLRCSPMKGHSHVYWYRQLPEEGLKFMVYLQKENIIDESGMPKERFSAEFPKEGPSILRIQQVVRGDSAAYFCASSPPGETQYFGPGTRLLVL.

This clone was detected once. V is TRBV6-6 and J is TRBJ1-2; D perhaps matches TRBD1 (5 bases). The germline V and J ends were trimmed by 6 bases and 4 bases, with 18 bases remaining between them. Germline V gene sequence: CDR1 MNHNY, CDR2 SVGAGI (reference sequence). CDR3 size: 15 residues. The CDR3 is CASSLPGRLSYGYTF. The CDR3 nucleotides read TGTGCCAGCAGCCTACCAGGGAGGCTATCCTATGGCTACACCTTC.

CDR3 sequence reads: CASTLGGGPAYNEQFF. The CDR3 DNA reads as TGTGCCAGCACCCTTGGGGGGGGGCCTGCCTACAATGAGCAGTTCTTC. The V gene is TRBV11-1, the J gene TRBJ2-1; D is perhaps TRBD2 (7 bases). Germline V CDR1 and CDR2: SGHAT, FQDESV (reference sequence). V shed 7 bases and J shed 2 bases, with 18 bases lying between them. The CDR3 loop spans 16 amino acids.